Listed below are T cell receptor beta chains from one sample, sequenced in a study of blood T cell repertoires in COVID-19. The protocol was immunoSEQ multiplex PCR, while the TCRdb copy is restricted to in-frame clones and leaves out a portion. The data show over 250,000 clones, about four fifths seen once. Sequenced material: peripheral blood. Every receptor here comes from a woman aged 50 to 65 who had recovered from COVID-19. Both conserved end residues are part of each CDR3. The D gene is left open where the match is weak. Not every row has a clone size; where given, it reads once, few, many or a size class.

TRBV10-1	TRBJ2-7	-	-	TGCGCCAGCAGTGCATGGGGGGTCGAGCAGTACTTC	CASSAWGVEQYF
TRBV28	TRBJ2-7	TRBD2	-	TGTGCCAGCAGTTCCACTCCCGGGAGGGAATACGAGCAGTACTTC	CASSSTPGREYEQYF
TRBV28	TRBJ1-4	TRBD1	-	TGTGCCTACGCGTCAGGGGGAAGTGAAAAACTGTTTTTT	CAYASGGSEKLFF
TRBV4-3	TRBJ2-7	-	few	TGCGCCAGCAGCCAAATGGGGGGTCGCGAGCAGTACTTC	CASSQMGGREQYF
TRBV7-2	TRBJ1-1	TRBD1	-	TGTGCCAGCACCCCCCCGACAGGGACAACTACTGAAGCTTTCTTT	CASTPPTGTTTEAFF
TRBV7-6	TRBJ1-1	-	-	TGTGCCAGCAGCTCCCAGGAGAACACTGAAGCTTTCTTT	CASSSQENTEAFF
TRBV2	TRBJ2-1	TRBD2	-	TGTGCCAGCAGGACCCGACTAGCGAACTCCTACAATGAGCAGTTCTTC	CASRTRLANSYNEQFF
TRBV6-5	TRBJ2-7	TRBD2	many	TGTGCCAGCAGCGGGACTAGCGGGGCCGAGCAGTACTTC	CASSGTSGAEQYF
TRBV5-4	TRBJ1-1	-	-	TGTGCCAGCAGTATGCAGGGGAACACTGAAGCTTTCTTT	CASSMQGNTEAFF
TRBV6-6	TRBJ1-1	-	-	TGTGCCAGCAGTCTAGGAGTTTCGTGGGCTTTCTTT	CASSLGVSWAFF
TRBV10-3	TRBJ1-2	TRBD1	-	TGTGCCATCATGGAGAACAGGGGGCGAGGCTACACCTTC	CAIMENRGRGYTF
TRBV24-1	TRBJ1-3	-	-	TGTGCCACCAGCATTACCCCGACAGGCCGCGGACGAAACACCATATATTTT	CATSITPTGRGRNTIYF
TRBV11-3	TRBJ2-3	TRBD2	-	TGTGCCAGCAGCCCTAGTCCGGGACTAGTCTTCACAGATACGCAGTATTTT	CASSPSPGLVFTDTQYF
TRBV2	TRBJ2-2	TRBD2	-	TGTGCCAGCAGGAAGGGACTAAACACCGGGGAGCTGTTTTTT	CASRKGLNTGELFF
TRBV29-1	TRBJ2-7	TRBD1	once	TGCAGCGCCACAGGGGGCCCCTACGAGCAGTACTTC	CSATGGPYEQYF
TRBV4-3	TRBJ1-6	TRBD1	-	TGCGCCAGCAGCCAAGATCGGGACAGGGGTAATTCACCCCTCCACTTT	CASSQDRDRGNSPLHF
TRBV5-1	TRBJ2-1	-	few	TGCGCCAGCAGCTTGGGGGCAAGCTCCTACAATGAGCAGTTCTTC	CASSLGASSYNEQFF
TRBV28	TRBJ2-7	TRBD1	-	TGTGCCAGCAGTTTCGGGGGACAGGGGGCCCACGAGCAGTACTTC	CASSFGGQGAHEQYF
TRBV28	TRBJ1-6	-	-	TGTGCCAGCAGCCCAGGTAGCTCCTATAATTCACCCCTCCACTTT	CASSPGSSYNSPLHF
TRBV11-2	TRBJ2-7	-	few	TGTGCCAGCAGCTTAGGGCCAGGGGTGCAGATCTACGAGCAGTACTTC	CASSLGPGVQIYEQYF
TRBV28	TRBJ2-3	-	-	TGTGCCAGCAGTTTAGGCGGCGCGGTTGGACATGGTACGCAGTATTTT	CASSLGGAVGHGTQYF
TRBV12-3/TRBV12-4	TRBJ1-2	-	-	TGTGCCAGCAGTTTGAGGGTCAACTATGGCTACACCTTC	CASSLRVNYGYTF
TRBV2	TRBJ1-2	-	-	TGTGCCAGCAGTGAAGCGGGGGGGATAGAGGGCTACACCTTC	CASSEAGGIEGYTF
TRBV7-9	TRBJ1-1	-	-	TGTGCCAGCAGCTTAGACGGGCCTACAGGGCACGCTTTCTTT	CASSLDGPTGHAFF
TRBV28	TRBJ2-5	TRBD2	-	TGTGCCAGCAGCATGAGGCTAGCGGACGCAGAGACCCAGTACTTC	CASSMRLADAETQYF
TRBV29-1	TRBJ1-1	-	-	TGCAGCGTCCCCCGGGGGGGCCCGAACACTGAAGCTTTCTTT	CSVPRGGPNTEAFF
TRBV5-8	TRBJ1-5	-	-	TGTGCCAGCAGCTTGGGGTTCGGGAGGGGTGGTCAGCCCCAGCATTTT	CASSLGFGRGGQPQHF
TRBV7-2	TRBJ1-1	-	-	TGTGCCAGCAGATTAGCGGGGGCGAACACTGAAGCTTTCTTT	CASRLAGANTEAFF
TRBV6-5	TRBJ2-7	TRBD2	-	TGTGCCAGCATCCTAAACGCGGGGGTGTCCTACGAGCAGTACTTC	CASILNAGVSYEQYF
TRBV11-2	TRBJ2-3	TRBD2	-	TGTGCCAGCAGCTTAGCCAGCGGGGGGGGGTTAAACACAGATACGCAGTATTTT	CASSLASGGGLNTDTQYF
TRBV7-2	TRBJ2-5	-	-	-	CASSLVAQGTHF
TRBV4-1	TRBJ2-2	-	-	TGCGCCAGCAGCCAAGAAGTGACAGTGAACACCGGGGAGCTGTTTTTT	CASSQEVTVNTGELFF
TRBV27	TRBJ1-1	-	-	TGTGCCAGCAGTCTACAGGCGAACACTGAAGCTTTCTTT	CASSLQANTEAFF
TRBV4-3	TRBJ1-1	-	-	TGCGCCAGCAGCCAAGGCCGAGACAGGAACACTGAAGCTTTCTTT	CASSQGRDRNTEAFF
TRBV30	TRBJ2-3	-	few	TGTGCCTGGAGGAGTGGGGGAGGTACGCAGTATTTT	CAWRSGGGTQYF
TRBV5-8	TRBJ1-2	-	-	TGTGCCAGCAGCTTGGACAGGGTTATCTATGGCTACACCTTC	CASSLDRVIYGYTF
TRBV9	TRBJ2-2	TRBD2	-	TGTGCCAGCAAGCGGGGGAACACCGGGGAGCTGTTTTTT	CASKRGNTGELFF
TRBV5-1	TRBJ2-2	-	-	TGCGCCAGCAGCCCGTACGGCCCAGGCACCACTTCCCACGGGGAGCTGTTTTTT	CASSPYGPGTTSHGELFF
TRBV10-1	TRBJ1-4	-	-	TGCGCCAGCAGCGGGAGGGCCGATGAAAAACTGTTTTTT	CASSGRADEKLFF
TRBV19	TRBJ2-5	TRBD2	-	TGTGCCAGTAGTCAGACTAGCGTTAGCCAAGAGACCCAGTACTTC	CASSQTSVSQETQYF
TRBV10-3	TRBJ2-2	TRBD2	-	TGTGCCATCAGTGAGGGGAAGGGGAGGGAGCGAAACACCGGGGAGCTGTTTTTT	CAISEGKGRERNTGELFF
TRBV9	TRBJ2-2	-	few	TGTGCCAGCAGCGTCATACCGGCCGGGGAGCTGTTTTTT	CASSVIPAGELFF
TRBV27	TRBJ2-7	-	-	TGTGCCAGCAGTGAATACAGGGAACCCTACGAGCAGTACTTC	CASSEYREPYEQYF
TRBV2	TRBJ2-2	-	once	TGTGCCAGCAACTATAACACCGGGGAGCTGTTTTTT	CASNYNTGELFF
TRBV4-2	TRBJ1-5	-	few	TGTGCCAGCAGCCAAGATCAGGGTCAGCCCCAGCATTTT	CASSQDQGQPQHF
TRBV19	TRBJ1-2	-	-	TGTGCCAGTAGTTCCCACCAGAACTATGGCTACACCTTC	CASSSHQNYGYTF
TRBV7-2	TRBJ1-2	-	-	TGTGCCAGCAGCTTATTGGGGCAGGCAGGCTACACCTTC	CASSLLGQAGYTF
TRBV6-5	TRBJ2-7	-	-	TGTGCCAGCAGTTACGGGAGGGGGTACGAGCAGTACTTC	CASSYGRGYEQYF
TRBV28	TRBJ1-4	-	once	TGTGCCAGCAGACCTGACGGGAATGAAAAACTGTTTTTT	CASRPDGNEKLFF
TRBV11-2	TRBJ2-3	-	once	TGTGCCAGCAGCCTGAGACCCAGCGCAGATACGCAGTATTTT	CASSLRPSADTQYF
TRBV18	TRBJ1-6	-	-	TGTGCCAGCTCACCACTGGAACAGGGTGGATCACCCCTCCACTTT	CASSPLEQGGSPLHF
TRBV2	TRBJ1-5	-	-	TGTGCCAGCAGTCCAGGGGGCAATCAGCCCCAGCATTTT	CASSPGGNQPQHF
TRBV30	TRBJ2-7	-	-	TGTGCCTGGAGTGTTGGCGGGATCTCCTACGAGCAGTACTTC	CAWSVGGISYEQYF
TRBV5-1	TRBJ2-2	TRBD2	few	TGCGCCAGCAGCTTGGTAGCGGGGGCCGACACCGGGGAGCTGTTTTTT	CASSLVAGADTGELFF
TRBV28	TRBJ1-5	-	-	TGTGCCAGCAGTTTCCCCGGGGGAGGGAATCAGCCCCAGCATTTT	CASSFPGGGNQPQHF
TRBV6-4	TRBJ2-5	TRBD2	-	TGTGCCAGCAGTGACGCCCCGACTAAGCGGGGACAAGAGACCCAGTACTTC	CASSDAPTKRGQETQYF